This T cell receptor beta chain was found in a study of blood T cells in healthy people across ages. This CDR3 spans 16 amino acids. Germline V gene data show CDR1 as SGHTA and CDR2 as FQGTGA. V was pared by 4 bases and J by 7 bases, with 10 bases of the junction left unmatched. This clonotype was seen at least ten times. Then a second PCR, running roughly 7 to 11 cycles, was carried out with a sample-barcoded 5' primer and a J-beta primer mix. TCRdb recomputed calls from the 5' RACE reads with MiXCR, one row per CDR3 protein. The sample yields around 650,000 distinct CDR3 sequences, 32% seen once. The clonotype was recovered from a woman aged 80 or over in good health. The sequencing input was blood. The V and J genes are TRBV7-3 and TRBJ2-1; the match to TRBD2 covers 10 bases. Here the CDR3 DNA reads TGTGCCAGCAGCTCTATAGGAGCGGGGGGGCTAAATGAGCAGTTCTTC. It yields the protein CASSSIGAGGLNEQFF.